Here is one T cell receptor (beta chain) with its context. In the original analysis: Estimates of nucleated cell counts were drawn from the amplification of reference gene primers. Assay used: immunoSEQ multiplex PCR; TCRdb lists only in-frame clones, some missing. That table furnishes V, J and clone size, whereas the DNA furnished D and trimming. The sample has 250,000 to 350,000 clones, 75% to 90% seen once. The entry originates in a study of blood T cell repertoires in COVID-19. In the study overall: There were acute and convalescent COVID-19 samples, and they came from the United States, Italy and Spain. In each case, the material was cDNA or gDNA derived from T cells, B-cell-depleted T cells, or PBMCs.

This sequence was found in a woman in her forties or fifties who had recovered from COVID-19. Sequences were obtained from peripheral blood.

CDR3 bases: TGTGCCAGCAGAGTTAGCGTAATTTACTACAATGAGCAGTTCTTC. This translates into CASRVSVIYYNEQFF. The rearrangement joins TRBV28 to TRBJ2-1; D is possibly TRBD2 (5 bases). Trimming pared 6 bases from V and 3 bases from J, leaving 15 bases between. The germline CDR1 and CDR2 sequences are MDHEN and SYDVKM. This CDR3 spans 15 amino acids.